The next 19 T cell receptor beta chains were all read from a single sample in a study of blood T cell repertoires in COVID-19. Only in-frame clones appear in the TCRdb table, and some are missing; sequencing was by immunoSEQ multiplex PCR. This table holds roughly 99,000 clones, 79% found once. The sequencing input was peripheral blood. These receptor sequences come from a woman of 80 years or more with active or convalescent COVID-19.

V usage is TRBV5-4 and J usage is TRBJ2-5, with 9 bases that match TRBD2. CDR3 length: 16 residues. V lost 0 bases, J lost 1 base, and 4 bases stayed unmatched. Germline CDR1 reads SGHNT; CDR2 reads YYREEE (reference sequence). The CDR3 DNA reads TGTGCCAGCAGCTTGGCCCTGACTAGCGGCCAAGAGACCCAGTACTTC. Translating it yields CASSLALTSGQETQYF.

Only one count was recorded for this clone. V gene TRBV9 combines with J gene TRBJ1-3, with unresolved D. Germline V gives CDR1 SGDLS, CDR2 YYNGEE. The V gene lost 7 bases and the J gene lost 0 bases, with 8 bases spanning the gap. The CDR3 covers 13 residues. CDR3 sequence (DNA): TGTGCCAGCCAGAGGAACTCTGGAAACACCATATATTTT. Amino acid sequence: CASQRNSGNTIYF.

J is TRBJ2-5 and V is TRBV28; TRBD2 might be the D (6 bases). The CDR3 is 16 amino acids. Germline CDR1 is MDHEN and CDR2 is SYDVKM. V dropped 5 bases and J dropped 3 bases, with 19 bases sitting between them. The CDR3 spells CASSTEFRDLEETQYF. The DNA for the CDR3 is TGTGCCAGCAGTACGGAATTCCGGGACTTAGAAGAGACCCAGTACTTC.

V is TRBV2 and J is TRBJ2-7; 7 bases align to TRBD1. CDR1 and CDR2 (germline): SNHLY, FYNNEI. There are 12 residues in the CDR3. The V and J ends lost 8 bases and 1 base, in that order; junction bases with no gene match: 2. The CDR3 protein is CASWDRSYEQYF. The CDR3 DNA reads as TGTGCCAGCTGGGACAGATCCTACGAGCAGTACTTC.

The chain combines TRBV3-1 (or the pseudogene TRBV3-2) with TRBJ2-5; possibly TRBD2 for D (7 bases). CDR1 and CDR2 (germline): LGHDT, YNNKEL (reference sequence). Trimming cost V 2 bases and J 5 bases, with 15 bases left between them. The CDR3 sequence is 15 residues long. The CDR3 nucleotides are TGTGCCAGCAGCCAATTTTCGGGGGGCCGGGAGACCCAGTACTTC. Amino acids: CASSQFSGGRETQYF.

The chain has TRBV11-2 and TRBJ1-1, with D possibly being TRBD1 (5 bases). Germline values: CDR1 SGHAT, CDR2 FQNNGV. V was trimmed by 5 bases and J by 3 bases, leaving 10 bases between them. This CDR3 is 13 amino acids long. In nucleotides, the CDR3 is TGTGCCAGCAGCCTCACGGGGGACACTGAAGCTTTCTTT. This sequence encodes CASSLTGDTEAFF.

The chain combines TRBV5-1 with TRBJ1-2; no firm D call. The CDR3 is 12 amino acids. V gave up 0 bases and J gave up 4 bases, with 4 bases separating them. Germline values: CDR1 SGHRS, CDR2 YFSETQ. CDR3 sequence: CASSLVFYGYTF. The CDR3 DNA sequence: TGCGCCAGCAGCTTGGTCTTCTATGGCTACACCTTC.

This sequence joins TRBV6-5 and TRBJ2-3, with 8 positions matching TRBD1. The CDR3 extends over 15 amino acids. CDR1 and CDR2 (germline): MNHEY, SVGAGI. The V segment lost 6 bases and the J segment 4 bases; nucleotides outside the gene matches: 9. The CDR3 is CASRSGQGRADTQYF. CDR3 DNA: TGTGCCAGCAGGTCTGGACAGGGCCGGGCAGATACGCAGTATTTT.

The rearrangement joins TRBV6-5 to TRBJ2-2, with a weak D call TRBD1 (5 bases). The V gene lost 7 bases and the J gene lost 0 bases, with 6 bases spanning the gap. The germline V gene has CDR1 MNHEY and CDR2 SVGAGI. The CDR3 sequence is 13 residues long. The CDR3 reads CASTRANTGELFF. CDR3 nucleotide sequence: TGTGCCAGCACCAGGGCGAACACCGGGGAGCTGTTTTTT.

The gene calls are TRBV5-1 and TRBJ1-3, with D possibly matching TRBD1 (5 bases). CDR1 is SGHRS, CDR2 YFSETQ, per germline. The CDR3 is made up of 14 amino acids. V lost 7 bases and J lost 1, with 12 bases in between. For the CDR3, the DNA is TGCGCCAGCGCGCTTGCAGGGTCTGGAAACACCATATATTTT. Residues: CASALAGSGNTIYF.

CDR3 loop: CASSIDRGFGYTF. CDR3 nucleotide sequence: TGTGCCAGCAGCATCGACAGGGGATTCGGCTACACCTTC. The V gene is TRBV7-3, the J gene TRBJ1-2, with 8 bases matching TRBD1. Trimming took 5 bases from V and 8 from J; bases not matched to a gene: 7. The CDR3 runs to 13 residues. Germline V gives CDR1 SGHTA, CDR2 FQGTGA.

The chain joins TRBV6-5 to TRBJ1-5, with a tentative D call TRBD1 (6 bases). Per the germline V gene, CDR1 is MNHEY and CDR2 is SVGAGI. Trimming left V 4 bases short and J 4 bases short, with 8 bases between. The CDR3 is 13 amino acids. CDR3 bases: TGTGCCAGCAGTTTCGGACAGAATCAGCCCCAGCATTTT. The encoded protein is CASSFGQNQPQHF.

This CDR3 is CASSSGQETQYF. DNA for the CDR3: TGTGCCAGCAGCTCAGGGCAAGAGACCCAGTACTTC. This rearrangement joins TRBV4-2 to TRBJ2-5; perhaps TRBD1 as D (5 bases). This CDR3 has 12 residues. Germline CDR1 and CDR2: LGHNA and YNFKEQ. V gave up 5 bases and J gave up 2 bases, with 6 bases separating them.

The chain combines TRBV4-1 with TRBJ1-2; no definite D call. Trimming shortened V by 1 base and J by 5 bases, and 14 bases separated the two germline ends. The CDR3 extends over 15 amino acids. Germline CDR1 and CDR2: MGHRA and YSYEKL. The CDR3 nucleotides are TGCGCCAGCAGCCAAGTCCCCGAAGCTCGGTATGGCTACACCTTC. Its protein is CASSQVPEARYGYTF.

The CDR3, as DNA: TGTGCCAGCAGCTTGGCTCGGGGGGGCATAGCCAAAAACATTCAGTACTTC. Amino acid sequence: CASSLARGGIAKNIQYF. The chain has TRBV5-5 and TRBJ2-4; TRBD2 agrees at 8 bases. The CDR3 runs 17 residues. Germline V gene data show CDR1 as SGHKS and CDR2 as YYEKEE (reference sequence). J was trimmed by 0 bases and V by 0 bases; bases with no gene match: 5.

This clone was observed once. V is TRBV4-3 and J is TRBJ1-1, with 8 bases fitting TRBD1. With 0 bases clipped from V and 4 bases from J, the junction kept 4 bases outside the gene matches. Germline assignment: CDR1 LGHNA and CDR2 YSLEER. The length of the CDR3 is 15 residues. The CDR3 nucleotides read TGCGCCAGCAGCCAAGAACCTACAGGGGGCACTGAAGCTTTCTTT. Its translation: CASSQEPTGGTEAFF.

Relative to its sample, this clone is large. This sequence joins TRBV3-1 (or the pseudogene TRBV3-2) and TRBJ1-3; 10 bases align to TRBD1. This CDR3 comprises 17 residues. The V gene's germline CDR1 is LGHDT and CDR2 YNNKEL (reference sequence). V was pared by 1 base and J by 0 bases, with 3 bases of the junction left unmatched. The chain's CDR3 is CASSQGQGADSGNTIYF. As DNA, the CDR3 is TGTGCCAGCAGCCAAGGACAGGGGGCCGACTCTGGAAACACCATATATTTT.

This clone has just a few counts. V and J are TRBV29-1 and TRBJ2-7, with D possibly matching TRBD1 (6 bases). The CDR3 length is 12 residues. CDR1 SQVTM and CDR2 ANQGSEA come from the germline V gene. V was trimmed by 7 bases and J by 0 bases, leaving 10 bases between them. CDR3 sequence reads: CSAGTYSYEQYF. CDR3 DNA: TGCAGCGCTGGGACATACTCCTACGAGCAGTACTTC.

The chain uses TRBV6-6 and TRBJ2-5; D not certain. V lost 10 bases and J lost 0, with 15 bases in between. This CDR3 is built from 14 residues. Germline loops: CDR1 MNHNY, CDR2 SVGAGI (reference sequence). The CDR3 DNA reads TGTGCCACCTTTAGCCGGCCGTACCAAGAGACCCAGTACTTC. This codes for CATFSRPYQETQYF.